The sequence of this T cell receptor (beta chain) was determined in a study of T cell changes during pregnancy in multiple sclerosis. The sample holds one count of this clone. The assay was immunoSEQ multiplex PCR, and TCRdb's table has in-frame clones only and misses some. The sample carries around 40,000 clones, approximately 91% recorded once. V gave up 9 bases and J gave up 8 bases; unmatched junction bases: 9. Germline V lookup: CDR1 LNHDA, CDR2 SQIVND (reference sequence). The CDR3 consists of 13 residues. The TCR comes from a female donor in good health, enrolled as a control in a pregnancy study. The chain is built from TRBV19 and TRBJ2-3, with TRBD2 matching 9 bases. The specimen was CD4+ T cells from peripheral blood mononuclear cells, collected in the third trimester of pregnancy. This CDR3 reads CASRVAGVGTQYF. The CDR3 DNA is TGTGCCAGCCGAGTAGCGGGAGTGGGTACGCAGTATTTT.